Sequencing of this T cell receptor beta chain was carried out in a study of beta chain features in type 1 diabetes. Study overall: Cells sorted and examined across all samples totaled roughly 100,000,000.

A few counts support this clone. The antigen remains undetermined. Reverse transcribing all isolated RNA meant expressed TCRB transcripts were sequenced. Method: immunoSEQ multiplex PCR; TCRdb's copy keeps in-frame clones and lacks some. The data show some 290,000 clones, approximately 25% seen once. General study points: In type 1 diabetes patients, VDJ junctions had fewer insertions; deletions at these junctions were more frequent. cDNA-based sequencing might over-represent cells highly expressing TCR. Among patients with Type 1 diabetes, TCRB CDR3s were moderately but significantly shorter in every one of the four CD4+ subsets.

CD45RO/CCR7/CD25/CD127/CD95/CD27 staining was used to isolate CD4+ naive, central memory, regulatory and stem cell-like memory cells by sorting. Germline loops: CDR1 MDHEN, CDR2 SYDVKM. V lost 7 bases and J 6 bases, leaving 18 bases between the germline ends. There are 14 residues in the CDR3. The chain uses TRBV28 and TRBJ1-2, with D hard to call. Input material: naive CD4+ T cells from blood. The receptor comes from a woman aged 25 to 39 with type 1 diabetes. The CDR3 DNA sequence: TGTGCCAGCACTCTCCCAACTAGCCGTCATGGCTACACCTTC. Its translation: CASTLPTSRHGYTF.